The 19 T cell receptor beta chains presented below share a single source sample, sequenced in a study of technical replicates of blood from a handful of donors. Repertoires were generated with immunoSEQ multiplex PCR, while TCRdb's copy carries only in-frame clones and drops some. In the table there are some 85,000 clones, approximately 97% of which are singletons. The sequencing input was T cells isolated from PBMCs. The receptors come from a human donor in good health.

The rearrangement uses TRBV9 and TRBJ2-5; 7 nucleotides line up with TRBD1. The CDR3 is made up of 14 amino acids. The germline V gene has CDR1 SGDLS and CDR2 YYNGEE. The ends lost 0 bases at V and 5 bases at J; junction bases unmatched: 4. For the CDR3, the DNA is TGTGCCAGCAGCGTAGCGAGGGGGCGGGAGACCCAGTACTTC. This codes for CASSVARGRETQYF. Full variable domain (missing parts from reference TRBV9 and TRBJ2-5): DSGVTQTPKHLITATGQRVTLRCSPRSGDLSVYWYQQSLDQGLQFLIQYYNGEERAKGNILERFSAQQFPDLHSELNLSSLELGDSALYFCASSVARGRETQYFGPGTRLLVL.

This clone was recorded once. The V call is TRBV2, the J call TRBJ1-1, with D tentatively TRBD1 (6 bases). Germline lookup yields CDR1 SNHLY and CDR2 FYNNEI. This CDR3 has 13 amino acids. The germline V and J ends were trimmed by 7 bases and 0 bases, with 9 bases remaining between them. In nucleotides, the CDR3 is TGTGCCAGCAAGACAGGACTGAACACTGAAGCTTTCTTT. It codes for CASKTGLNTEAFF.

This rearrangement joins TRBV9 to TRBJ2-7, with TRBD1 identical over 7 bases. The V and J ends lost 4 bases and 5 bases, in that order; junction bases with no gene match: 9. This CDR3 has 14 amino acids. CDR1 is SGDLS, CDR2 YYNGEE, per germline. The CDR3 coding sequence is TGTGCCAGCAGCTATTCAGGGGGTTCTGACGAGCAGTACTTC. Translation gives CASSYSGGSDEQYF. The complete variable domain, with remaining parts taken from reference TRBV9 and TRBJ2-7, reads DSGVTQTPKHLITATGQRVTLRCSPRSGDLSVYWYQQSLDQGLQFLIQYYNGEERAKGNILERFSAQQFPDLHSELNLSSLELGDSALYFCASSYSGGSDEQYFGPGTRLTVT.

The chain uses TRBV28 and TRBJ2-7; weak D call: TRBD2 (6 bases). From germline, CDR1 is MDHEN and CDR2 SYDVKM. Deletions cut 4 bases from V and 2 bases from J, with 12 bases between. The length of the CDR3 is 14 residues. The chain's CDR3 is CASSWGERPYEQYF. The CDR3 DNA follows: TGTGCCAGCAGTTGGGGGGAAAGGCCCTACGAGCAGTACTTC. Full variable domain (remainder filled in from reference TRBV28 and TRBJ2-7): DVKVTQSSRYLVKRTGEKVFLECVQDMDHENMFWYRQDPGLGLRLIYFSYDVKMKEKGDIPEGYSVSREKKERFSLILESASTNQTSMYLCASSWGERPYEQYFGPGTRLTVT.

The chain joins TRBV28 to TRBJ1-5, with D unclear. Trimming shortened V by 2 bases and J by 7 bases, and 9 bases separated the two germline ends. The germline gives CDR1 MDHEN, CDR2 SYDVKM. CDR3 length equals 13 residues. The DNA for the CDR3 is TGTGCCAGCAGTTTAAGCAGGTACCAGCCCCAGCATTTT. Its protein product is CASSLSRYQPQHF. Together with reference TRBV28 and TRBJ1-5, the CDR3 gives the full variable domain: DVKVTQSSRYLVKRTGEKVFLECVQDMDHENMFWYRQDPGLGLRLIYFSYDVKMKEKGDIPEGYSVSREKKERFSLILESASTNQTSMYLCASSLSRYQPQHFGDGTRLSIL.

This chain uses TRBV28 with TRBJ2-1; 8 bases align to TRBD1. Trimming at V came to 5 bases and at J to 4 bases, leaving 10 bases not matched to a gene. Germline lookup yields CDR1 MDHEN and CDR2 SYDVKM. The CDR3 is made up of 16 amino acids. CDR3 residues: CASSRFMTGVYNEQFF. The DNA of the CDR3 is TGTGCCAGCAGTCGGTTTATGACAGGGGTTTACAATGAGCAGTTCTTC. The entire variable domain, with the rest obtained from reference TRBV28 and TRBJ2-1, is as follows: DVKVTQSSRYLVKRTGEKVFLECVQDMDHENMFWYRQDPGLGLRLIYFSYDVKMKEKGDIPEGYSVSREKKERFSLILESASTNQTSMYLCASSRFMTGVYNEQFFGPGTRLTVL.

V usage is TRBV30 and J usage is TRBJ2-7; 9 bases line up with TRBD1. CDR1 and CDR2 (germline): GTSNPN, SVGIG (reference sequence). Germline trimming cut 2 bases from V and 5 bases from J; bases unmatched to any gene: 10. The CDR3 spans 15 residues. The CDR3 reads CAWSPRGDRDDEQYF. The CDR3 DNA follows: TGTGCCTGGAGTCCCAGGGGGGACAGGGACGACGAGCAGTACTTC.

Comment on this clone: Other DNA sequences in the sample encode the same CDR3. The chain recombines TRBV9 with TRBJ2-7; D might be TRBD2 (6 bases). Trimming shortened V by 3 bases and J by 7 bases, and 8 bases separated the two germline ends. The CDR3 totals 11 residues. The germline CDR1 and CDR2 sequences are SGDLS and YYNGEE. CDR3 region: CASSGGGEQYF. CDR3 nucleotide sequence: TGTGCCAGCAGCGGTGGGGGGGAGCAGTACTTC.

The chain joins TRBV6-4 to TRBJ2-3; D perhaps matches TRBD2 (5 bases). This CDR3 is built from 15 residues. Germline CDR1 is MRHNA and CDR2 is SNTAGT. V was trimmed by 3 bases and J by 0 bases, leaving 10 bases between them. CDR3 DNA sequence: TGTGCCAGCAGTGAGATGGCGGGCAGCACAGATACGCAGTATTTT. The encoded protein is CASSEMAGSTDTQYF.

In this sample, this clone turned up once. The gene calls are TRBV7-2 and TRBJ1-1; D possibly corresponds to TRBD1 (6 bases). The CDR3 contains 17 residues. Trimming took 0 bases from V and 0 from J, leaving 14 bases between them. The germline V gene encodes CDR1 SGHTA and CDR2 FQGNSA. CDR3 residues: CASSLALGGFLNTEAFF. The CDR3 region has the DNA TGTGCCAGCAGCTTAGCGCTAGGGGGTTTCCTGAACACTGAAGCTTTCTTT.

V is TRBV2 and J is TRBJ2-7; a weak D match, TRBD1 (6 bases). Between the trimmed V and J ends, which lost 10 bases and 5 bases, there was a span of 21 bases. There are 14 residues in the CDR3. CDR1 is SNHLY, CDR2 FYNNEI, per germline. CDR3 loop: CATVTGQGLDEQYF. DNA for the CDR3: TGTGCCACCGTAACAGGGCAGGGGCTGGACGAGCAGTACTTC.

The chain carries TRBV27 and TRBJ1-2, with a possible D match to TRBD1 (6 bases). This CDR3 has 15 amino acids. CDR1 is MNHEY, CDR2 SMNVEV, per germline (reference sequence). Trimming took 5 bases from V and 2 from J, leaving 15 bases between them. CDR3 nucleotide sequence: TGTGCCAGCAGTATCCGCCTGGACAGCAACTATGGCTACACCTTC. Translating it yields CASSIRLDSNYGYTF.

The V gene is TRBV30, the J gene TRBJ2-7; D remains unclear. The CDR3 is made up of 15 amino acids. The V end lost 2 bases, the J end lost 2 bases, and 16 bases lay between the germline ends. CDR1 and CDR2 (germline): GTSNPN, SVGIG (reference sequence). CDR3 region: CAWSHATGSTYEQYF. CDR3 nucleotides: TGTGCCTGGAGTCATGCTACCGGGTCAACCTACGAGCAGTACTTC.

The genes are TRBV7-8 and TRBJ2-1, with D perhaps TRBD1 (5 bases). V gave up 2 bases and J gave up 9 bases, with 8 bases separating them. CDR1 and CDR2 (germline): SGHVS, FQNEAQ. CDR3 length equals 12 residues. The CDR3 bases are TGTGCCAGCAGCTTAAATACAGGTGAGCAGTTCTTC. It specifies CASSLNTGEQFF. Full variable domain (remainder filled in from reference TRBV7-8 and TRBJ2-1): GAGVSQSPRYKVAKRGQDVALRCDPISGHVSLFWYQQALGQGPEFLTYFQNEAQLDKSGLPSDRFFAERPEGSVSTLKIQRTQQEDSAVYLCASSLNTGEQFFGPGTRLTVL.

The chain is built from TRBV6-6 and TRBJ1-2; tentative D call: TRBD1 (6 bases). The CDR3 spans 14 residues. Trimming shortened V by 0 bases and J by 3 bases, and 8 bases separated the two germline ends. Germline CDR1 is MNHNY and CDR2 is SVGAGI (reference sequence). The CDR3 sequence is CASSYSEGDYGYTF. The CDR3 coding sequence is TGTGCCAGCAGTTACTCTGAGGGGGACTATGGCTACACCTTC.

The J gene is TRBJ1-5, the V gene TRBV6-5; D possibly corresponds to TRBD1 (5 bases). From germline, CDR1 is MNHEY and CDR2 SVGAGI. The CDR3 is made up of 15 amino acids. Trimming left V 2 bases short and J 2 bases short, with 10 bases between. The CDR3 DNA reads as TGTGCCAGCAGTTACGCCCAGGGTGGCAATCAGCCCCAGCATTTT. Protein: CASSYAQGGNQPQHF.

The chain recombines TRBV27 with TRBJ2-5; no clear D. Germline V gives CDR1 MNHEY, CDR2 SMNVEV (reference sequence). The CDR3 has 11 residues. V shed 6 bases and J shed 9 bases, with 11 bases lying between them. Here the CDR3 DNA reads TGTGCCAGCAGACAGCAAGGTGCCCAGTACTTC. Its translation: CASRQQGAQYF.

The V gene is TRBV18, the J gene TRBJ1-4; D unclear. This CDR3 is built from 19 residues. Trimming removed 6 bases from V and 3 bases from J, with 26 bases in between. Per germline, CDR1 KGHSH and CDR2 LQKENI. The CDR3 sequence is CASSPPLEDPGWANEKLFF. CDR3 nucleotides: TGTGCCAGCTCCCCCCCTCTTGAGGATCCGGGGTGGGCTAATGAAAAACTGTTTTTT.

V is TRBV7-9 and J is TRBJ2-1, with TRBD2 matching 12 bases. The CDR3 contains 13 residues. Trimming took 1 base from V and 14 from J; bases not matched to a gene: 3. CDR1 is SEHNR, CDR2 FQNEAQ, per germline (reference sequence). In DNA form, the CDR3 reads TGTGCCAGCAGCTTAGGACTAGCGGGAGTCAAGTTCTTC. Protein product: CASSLGLAGVKFF.